The source of this T cell receptor (beta chain) is a study of blood T cell repertoires in COVID-19. As for the study in general: The analysed material was cDNA or gDNA that came from T cells, B-cell-depleted T cells, or PBMCs.

Study processing details: For nucleated cells, counts were estimated from reference gene primer amplification. Only in-frame clones appear in the TCRdb table, and some are missing; sequencing was by immunoSEQ multiplex PCR. V and J calls and clone size are copied from that table; D and trimming were computed from the DNA. The sample holds about 150,000 clones, around 79% seen once. Germline CDR1 is LGHNA and CDR2 is YSLEER. The V gene lost 0 bases and the J gene lost 10 bases, with 15 bases spanning the gap. The CDR3 is made up of 15 amino acids. This receptor was identified in an older man with acute or convalescent COVID-19. The sequencing input was peripheral blood. The V call is TRBV4-3, the J call TRBJ1-4; D gene unclear. CDR3 loop: CASSQDTQIRGKLFF. The CDR3 coding sequence is TGCGCCAGCAGCCAAGATACCCAGATTCGCGGAAAACTGTTTTTT.